These 25 T cell receptor beta chains originate from one sample sequenced in a study of blood T cell repertoires in COVID-19 (dated by TCRdb to the early 2020s). Preparation of the library involved the immunoSEQ multiplex PCR assay. The immuneACCESS repertoire file appears here via TCRdb, limited to in-frame rearrangements. These files lack a portion of the clones; in checked studies, under half of the deficit traces to unresolved V genes, and the cause of the others is not known. The sample table contains some 69,000 clones; only one count was recorded for approximately 80% of them. Approximately 2.4% of the sample is in the top ten clones. Sequencing was performed on peripheral blood. These receptor sequences come from a man older than 75 with active or convalescent COVID-19.

This clone was observed once. The chain couples TRBV18 to TRBJ1-1, with TRBD1 matching over 9 bases. Germline values: CDR1 KGHSH, CDR2 LQKENI. The CDR3 has 15 amino acids. The J segment lost 5 bases and the V segment lost 2 bases, leaving 6 bases of the junction unmatched. Here the CDR3 DNA reads TGTGCCAGCTCACCAACGGGACAGGGACGTACTGAAGCTTTCTTT. Protein product: CASSPTGQGRTEAFF. Based on the CDR3 plus reference TRBV18 and TRBJ1-1, the full variable domain is NAGVMQNPRHLVRRRGQEARLRCSPMKGHSHVYWYRQLPEEGLKFMVYLQKENIIDESGMPKERFSAEFPKEGPSILRIQQVVRGDSAAYFCASSPTGQGRTEAFFGQGTRLTVV.

CDR3 coding DNA: TGTGCCTGGAGTTCTTGGACAGGGGGCTTTGAGCAGTACTTC. Translation gives CAWSSWTGGFEQYF. The chain couples TRBV30 to TRBJ2-7, with 11 bases identical to TRBD1. Germline V gives CDR1 GTSNPN, CDR2 SVGIG (reference sequence). The V gene end was trimmed by 2 bases and the J gene end by 7 bases; junction bases not matched to a gene: 7. The CDR3 spans 14 residues.

The rearrangement uses TRBV18 and TRBJ1-5; 8 bases fit TRBD1. V lost 3 bases, J lost 2 bases, and 3 bases stayed unmatched. CDR1 and CDR2 (germline): KGHSH, LQKENI. There are 15 residues in the CDR3. The CDR3 protein is CASSPEQGGNQPQHF. The CDR3 DNA reads TGTGCCAGCTCACCGGAACAGGGGGGCAATCAGCCCCAGCATTTT. Variable domain in full (rest from reference TRBV18 and TRBJ1-5): NAGVMQNPRHLVRRRGQEARLRCSPMKGHSHVYWYRQLPEEGLKFMVYLQKENIIDESGMPKERFSAEFPKEGPSILRIQQVVRGDSAAYFCASSPEQGGNQPQHFGDGTRLSIL.

This rearrangement joins TRBV19 to TRBJ2-1; D is undetermined. Germline-derived CDR1 and CDR2 are LNHDA and SQIVND (reference sequence). The CDR3 loop spans 12 amino acids. The V gene lost 6 bases and the J gene lost 6 bases, with 9 bases spanning the gap. The CDR3 spells CASSPGGNEQFF. CDR3 nucleotides: TGTGCCAGTAGCCCGGGTGGCAATGAGCAGTTCTTC.

V is TRBV19 and J is TRBJ1-4, with TRBD1 matching 8 bases. The germline CDR1 and CDR2 sequences are LNHDA and SQIVND (reference sequence). With V trimmed by 5 bases and J by 3 bases, 2 bases remained unmatched. The CDR3 loop spans 14 amino acids. As DNA, the CDR3 is TGTGCCAGTAGTCCGACAGGGGCTAATGAAAAACTGTTTTTT. This translates into CASSPTGANEKLFF.

V usage is TRBV6-1 and J usage is TRBJ2-7; D gene unclear. Trimming left V 3 bases short and J 9 bases short, with 21 bases between. The CDR3 loop spans 15 amino acids. The germline V gene encodes CDR1 MNHNS and CDR2 SASEGT. CDR3 nucleotides: TGTGCCAGCAGTGAGTTTCAAGGCGGTACTACGAGGCAGTACTTC. Translation gives CASSEFQGGTTRQYF.

This sequence joins TRBV6-2 or TRBV6-3 and TRBJ2-3, with 7 bases fitting TRBD1. V shed 6 bases and J 0 bases; nucleotides not matched to a gene: 12. The germline V gene encodes CDR1 MNHEY and CDR2 SVGEGT. The CDR3 runs 17 residues. The CDR3: CASSRSTGLPSTDTQYF. In DNA form, the CDR3 reads TGTGCCAGCAGCCGCTCGACAGGGCTTCCTAGCACAGATACGCAGTATTTT.

This clone was detected once. V usage is TRBV6-5 and J usage is TRBJ1-6, with 7 bases that match TRBD1. CDR3 length: 15 amino acids. Germline V lookup: CDR1 MNHEY, CDR2 SVGAGI. V lost 6 bases, J lost 5 bases, and 7 bases stayed unmatched. In nucleotides, the CDR3 is TGTGCCAGCAGAATGGGACAGTCCGATAATTCACCCCTCCACTTT. Residues: CASRMGQSDNSPLHF.

The chain recombines TRBV6-6 with TRBJ2-7, with 12 bases that match TRBD2. J lost 4 bases, V lost 5 bases, and 15 bases had no gene match. Germline V gene sequence: CDR1 MNHNY, CDR2 SVGAGI (reference sequence). This CDR3 spans 18 amino acids. The CDR3 region has the DNA TGTGCCAGCAGTCCTCCCCCACGACTAGCGGGAGTTGGGTACGAGCAGTACTTC. Translation: CASSPPPRLAGVGYEQYF.

The chain has TRBV2 and TRBJ1-5, with TRBD1 matching 9 bases. V dropped 4 bases and J dropped 6; count of bases not matched to a gene: 4. CDR3 length: 14 residues. CDR1 and CDR2 (germline): SNHLY, FYNNEI. The CDR3 DNA follows: TGTGCCAGCAGTGTGGACAGGGGCACTCAGCCCCAGCATTTT. It yields the protein CASSVDRGTQPQHF.

This clone was found a few times. The rearrangement uses TRBV6-4 and TRBJ1-1, with D possibly matching TRBD1 (5 bases). This CDR3 is built from 14 residues. CDR1 and CDR2 (germline): MRHNA, SNTAGT. The V end was cut by 3 bases, the J end by 4 bases, with 12 bases between. Here the CDR3 DNA reads TGTGCCAGCAGTGAATGGGGCGGGAGCACTGAAGCTTTCTTT. Translation: CASSEWGGSTEAFF.

This clone was seen a single time. The chain carries TRBV7-9 and TRBJ2-3; D not resolved. This CDR3 is 13 amino acids long. Trimming took off 1 base at V and 1 base at J, with 3 bases between the two ends. In germline, CDR1 is SEHNR, CDR2 FQNEAQ (reference sequence). DNA for the CDR3: TGTGCCAGCAGCTTAGGAGGCACAGATACGCAGTATTTT. The encoded protein is CASSLGGTDTQYF.

The chain uses TRBV5-1 and TRBJ2-7, with TRBD1 matching over 7 bases. The CDR3 covers 14 residues. Per germline, CDR1 SGHRS and CDR2 YFSETQ. V dropped 1 base and J dropped 2; count of bases not matched to a gene: 3. CDR3 residues: CASSLYRGAYEQYF. In DNA form, the CDR3 reads TGCGCCAGCAGCTTGTACAGGGGTGCCTACGAGCAGTACTTC. Combining the CDR3 with reference TRBV5-1 and TRBJ2-7 gives the whole variable domain KAGVTQTPRYLIKTRGQQVTLSCSPISGHRSVSWYQQTPGQGLQFLFEYFSETQRNKGNFPGRFSGRQFSNSRSEMNVSTLELGDSALYLCASSLYRGAYEQYFGPGTRLTVT.

This chain joins TRBV6-2 or TRBV6-3 and TRBJ2-5; 8 bases are a match to TRBD2. The V and J ends lost 5 bases and 1 base, in that order; junction bases with no gene match: 3. CDR1 is MNHEY and CDR2 is SVGEGT in the germline V gene. There are 14 residues in the CDR3. For the CDR3, the DNA is TGTGCCAGCAGTGGGACTAGTCCCCAAGAGACCCAGTACTTC. As protein: CASSGTSPQETQYF.

This rearrangement joins TRBV15 to TRBJ2-2; tentative D call: TRBD2 (5 bases). The V gene's germline CDR1 is LNHNV and CDR2 YYDKDF (reference sequence). This CDR3 is 17 amino acids long. The ends were cut back, 0 bases at V and 4 bases at J, with 15 bases in the middle. The CDR3 DNA is TGTGCCACCAGCAGAGATTCGGTGGGAGCAGTCACCGGGGAGCTGTTTTTT. This encodes CATSRDSVGAVTGELFF.

The chain links TRBV7-9 to TRBJ1-3, with a possible D match to TRBD1 (5 bases). The CDR3 runs to 12 residues. Germline V gene sequence: CDR1 SEHNR, CDR2 FQNEAQ (reference sequence). V was shortened by 5 bases and J by 8 bases, with 10 bases between the two germline ends. CDR3 bases: TGTGCCAGCAGCCCAGGGTGGGACACCATATATTTT. Translating gives CASSPGWDTIYF.

This clone appeared once. The V call is TRBV7-2, the J call TRBJ2-7; 10 bases match TRBD1. The CDR3 totals 15 residues. Germline values: CDR1 SGHTA, CDR2 FQGNSA. V trimming: 5 bases; J trimming: 2 bases; junction bases outside the gene matches: 6. CDR3 coding DNA: TGTGCCAGCAGCCCGGGGACAGGGGTTCCCTACGAGCAGTACTTC. Amino acid sequence: CASSPGTGVPYEQYF.

This sequence joins TRBV7-2 and TRBJ2-5, with D maybe TRBD2 (6 bases). V lost 1 base to trimming and J lost 5 bases, with 17 bases between them. The CDR3 is made up of 16 amino acids. Germline CDR1 SGHTA, CDR2 FQGNSA. This CDR3 is CASSLGAGGSGETQYF. The CDR3 region has the DNA TGTGCCAGCAGCTTAGGGGCTGGGGGGTCGGGTGAGACCCAGTACTTC.

The chain joins TRBV6-1 to TRBJ1-2, with D perhaps TRBD1 (6 bases). The ends were cut back, 1 base at V and 8 bases at J, with 17 bases in the middle. CDR1 and CDR2 from the germline V gene are MNHNS and SASEGT. The CDR3 covers 15 residues. In DNA, the CDR3 is TGTGCCAGCAGTGAAGTGGCCAGGGGATCGTTGGGCTACACCTTC. It specifies CASSEVARGSLGYTF.

This chain connects TRBV18 to TRBJ1-1, with D tentatively TRBD1 (5 bases). Germline V gene sequence: CDR1 KGHSH, CDR2 LQKENI. The CDR3 extends over 14 amino acids. V was cut by 3 bases and J by 0 bases, with 8 bases left in between. In DNA form, the CDR3 reads TGTGCCAGCTCACCGCCGGGGGTGAACACTGAAGCTTTCTTT. The encoded protein is CASSPPGVNTEAFF.

The rearrangement links TRBV5-6 to TRBJ2-3; 8 nucleotides agree with TRBD2. This CDR3 comprises 16 residues. The germline gives CDR1 SGHDT, CDR2 YYEEEE. V dropped 4 bases and J dropped 0; count of bases not matched to a gene: 7. CDR3 residues: CASSLWTSSSTDTQYF. CDR3 sequence (DNA): TGTGCCAGCAGCCTCTGGACTAGCTCTAGCACAGATACGCAGTATTTT.

V is TRBV29-1 and J is TRBJ1-5; 9 bases line up with TRBD1. Germline CDR1 SQVTM, CDR2 ANQGSEA. V shed 6 bases and J 7 bases; nucleotides not matched to a gene: 7. The CDR3 has 13 amino acids. In DNA, the CDR3 is TGCAGCGTAGCCGGGACAGGGCTCCAGCCCCAGCATTTT. This sequence encodes CSVAGTGLQPQHF.

This clone was picked up a small number of times. Written as DNA, the CDR3 is TGCAGCGCCAGACTAGCGGGAGCGAACGAGCAGTACTTC. Its protein is CSARLAGANEQYF. This chain connects TRBV29-1 to TRBJ2-7; 12 nucleotides match TRBD2. Germline trimming cut 7 bases from V and 5 bases from J; bases unmatched to any gene: 6. Germline V gene sequence: CDR1 SQVTM, CDR2 ANQGSEA. CDR3 length: 13 amino acids.

J is TRBJ2-2 and V is TRBV29-1; 7 bases match TRBD2. Trimming at V came to 4 bases and at J to 4 bases, leaving 6 bases not matched to a gene. CDR3 size: 14 residues. CDR1 is SQVTM and CDR2 is ANQGSEA in the germline V gene. The chain's CDR3 is CSVGMRESTGELFF. The CDR3 DNA follows: TGCAGCGTTGGGATGCGGGAGAGCACCGGGGAGCTGTTTTTT.

The J gene is TRBJ2-7, the V gene TRBV5-3, with a tentative D call TRBD2 (5 bases). TRBV5-3 has ORF status, its function being uncertain. The germline V and J ends were trimmed by 2 bases and 4 bases, with 19 bases remaining between them. The CDR3 is 16 amino acids. The CDR3 here is CARSFKWSRGEYEQYF. The CDR3 DNA sequence: TGTGCCAGAAGCTTCAAATGGAGTCGGGGAGAATACGAGCAGTACTTC.